Sequencing of this TCR beta chain was carried out in a study of blood T cell repertoires in COVID-19. Across the study: In each case, the material was cDNA or gDNA derived from T cells, B-cell-depleted T cells, or PBMCs.

Those enrolled in Seattle joined during active infection and were followed longitudinally afterward. Germline loops: CDR1 SEHNR, CDR2 FQNEAQ (reference sequence). CDR3 size: 15 residues. With 1 base clipped from V and 0 bases from J, the junction kept 2 bases outside the gene matches. Here immunoSEQ multiplex PCR was the method, and the copy in TCRdb shows in-frame clones only, minus some. The table records about 480,000 clones, 88% of them present only once. This chain connects TRBV7-9 to TRBJ1-2; 7 bases align to TRBD1. The sample taken for sequencing was peripheral blood. The TCR was taken from a woman in her forties or fifties with COVID-19, enrolled during active disease. CDR3 nucleotide sequence: TGTGCCAGCAGCTTAGTTCAGGGGGCTAACTATGGCTACACCTTC. Translated: CASSLVQGANYGYTF.